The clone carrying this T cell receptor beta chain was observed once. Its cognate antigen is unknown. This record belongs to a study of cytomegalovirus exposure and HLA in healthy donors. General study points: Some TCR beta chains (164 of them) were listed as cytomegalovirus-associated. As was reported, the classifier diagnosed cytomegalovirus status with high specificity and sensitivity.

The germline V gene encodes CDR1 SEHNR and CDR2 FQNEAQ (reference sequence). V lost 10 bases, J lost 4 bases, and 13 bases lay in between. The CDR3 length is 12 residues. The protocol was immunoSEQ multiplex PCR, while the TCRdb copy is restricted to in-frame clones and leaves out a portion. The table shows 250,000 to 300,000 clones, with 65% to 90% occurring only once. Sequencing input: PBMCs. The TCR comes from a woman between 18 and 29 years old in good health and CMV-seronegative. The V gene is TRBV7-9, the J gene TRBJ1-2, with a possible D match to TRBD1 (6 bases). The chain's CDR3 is CATSVGAYGYTF. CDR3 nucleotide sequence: TGTGCCACTTCGGTGGGGGCCTATGGCTACACCTTC. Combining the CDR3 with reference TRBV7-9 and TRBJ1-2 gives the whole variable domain DTGVSQNPRHKITKRGQNVTFRCDPISEHNRLYWYRQTLGQGPEFLTYFQNEAQLEKSRLLSDRFSAERPKGSFSTLEIQRTEQGDSAMYLCATSVGAYGYTFGSGTRLTVV.